These 29 T cell receptor beta chains originate from one sample sequenced in a study of T cell repertoires in cytomegalovirus infection. TCRdb re-derived calls from the reads in MiXCR, one entry per CDR3 protein. The sample includes 60,000 to 75,000 distinct CDR3 sequences, around 3.8% of them seen just once. The sequencing sample was made of PBMCs. The receptors come from a human donor in good health (CMV status not recorded). Some clones in this sample may be carry-over from other donors' samples.

This clonotype was found many times. The V and J genes are TRBV28 and TRBJ2-1, with D unresolved. V gave up 2 bases and J gave up 7 bases, with 3 bases separating them. Germline assignment: CDR1 MDHEN and CDR2 SYDVKM. This CDR3 contains 11 residues. CDR3 coding DNA: TGTGCCAGCAGTTTAGGGAATGAGCAGTTCTTC. Its translation is CASSLGNEQFF.

The table lists this clonotype with many counts. The V and J genes are TRBV28 and TRBJ2-5, with TRBD2 matching 11 bases. The CDR3 is 15 residues long. Trimming cost V 6 bases and J 5 bases; bases outside gene matches: 8. Germline V lookup: CDR1 MDHEN, CDR2 SYDVKM. The CDR3 bases are TGTGCCAGCAGCCCCGGGACTAGCGGAGGGGAGACCCAGTACTTC. Its protein is CASSPGTSGGETQYF.

This clonotype was detected many times. The gene calls are TRBV7-2 and TRBJ2-5, with no clear D. The V gene lost 2 bases and the J gene lost 4 bases, with 14 bases spanning the gap. CDR1 SGHTA and CDR2 FQGNSA come from the germline V gene. The CDR3 runs 15 residues. The CDR3 is CASSLRLLGSETQYF. In DNA, the CDR3 is TGTGCCAGCAGCTTAAGGCTTTTAGGATCAGAGACCCAGTACTTC.

This clonotype was observed many times. The rearrangement joins TRBV27 to TRBJ1-1; D gene ambiguous. This CDR3 has 14 amino acids. Germline V gene lookup returns CDR1 MNHEY and CDR2 SMNVEV (reference sequence). V lost 5 bases to trimming and J lost 5 bases, with 15 bases between them. Written as DNA, the CDR3 is TGTGCCAGCAGTGGCGATCAGACGGGAACTGAAGCTTTCTTT. This gives the protein CASSGDQTGTEAFF.

This clonotype was detected ten times or more. This chain links TRBV7-8 with TRBJ2-7; no firm D call. Trimming removed 1 base from V and 0 bases from J, with 13 bases in between. This CDR3 has 16 residues. Germline loops: CDR1 SGHVS, CDR2 FQNEAQ. CDR3 bases: TGTGCCAGCAGCTTAGACTCAGGCGCCAGCTCCTACGAGCAGTACTTC. It specifies CASSLDSGASSYEQYF.

This clonotype was observed at least ten times. This chain connects TRBV7-2 to TRBJ2-3; TRBD2 is a possible D gene (7 bases). Per the germline V gene, CDR1 is SGHTA and CDR2 is FQGNSA. The CDR3 totals 17 residues. V lost 3 bases and J lost 1, with 17 bases in between. The CDR3 protein is CASSFVTGGPRTDTQYF. CDR3 nucleotides: TGTGCCAGCAGCTTCGTAACGGGGGGCCCACGCACAGATACGCAGTATTTT.

This clonotype was picked up many times. The chain uses TRBV7-2 and TRBJ2-7; D not certain. This CDR3 region has 15 residues. Germline CDR1 SGHTA, CDR2 FQGNSA. V was pared by 5 bases and J by 3 bases, with 17 bases between. The CDR3 loop is CASSPSFTVYYEQYF. The CDR3 bases are TGTGCCAGCAGCCCCAGTTTCACCGTTTACTACGAGCAGTACTTC.

This clonotype showed up many times. This chain joins TRBV7-6 and TRBJ2-2; 10 bases line up with TRBD1. The length of the CDR3 is 16 residues. Germline V gene sequence: CDR1 SGHVS, CDR2 FNYEAQ. V lost 5 bases and J lost 4; bases outside the gene matches: 7. The CDR3 bases are TGTGCCAGCAGCCACCGGGACAGGGGTGGCACCGGGGAGCTGTTTTTT. Translated: CASSHRDRGGTGELFF.

This clonotype has a count of ten or more. The chain combines TRBV7-2 with TRBJ2-3; no clear D. V lost 5 bases to trimming and J lost 0 bases, with 18 bases between them. This CDR3 has 17 amino acids. From germline, CDR1 is SGHTA and CDR2 FQGNSA. The CDR3 DNA is TGTGCCAGCAGCCGTCGGCAACCCCCGACGAGCACAGATACGCAGTATTTT. This codes for CASSRRQPPTSTDTQYF.

This clonotype has ten or more counts. The chain links TRBV7-8 to TRBJ2-5, with 8 positions matching TRBD1. The length of the CDR3 is 14 residues. V was clipped by 4 bases and J by 9 bases; unmatched bases: 10. Germline-derived CDR1 and CDR2 are SGHVS and FQNEAQ. DNA for the CDR3: TGTGCCAGCAGCTCTCGGGACAGGCGCGCGGCCCAGTACTTC. Its protein product is CASSSRDRRAAQYF.

This clonotype was recorded many times. V is TRBV7-8 and J is TRBJ1-1, with 7 bases fitting TRBD1. There are 16 residues in the CDR3. Germline CDR1 reads SGHVS; CDR2 reads FQNEAQ. V trimming: 1 base; J trimming: 7 bases; junction bases outside the gene matches: 12. The CDR3 DNA reads TGTGCCAGCAGCTTAGGGTTGACAGGGTCACTAAGTGAAGCTTTCTTT. Translating it yields CASSLGLTGSLSEAFF. The whole variable domain, filled in from reference TRBV7-8 and TRBJ1-1, reads GAGVSQSPRYKVAKRGQDVALRCDPISGHVSLFWYQQALGQGPEFLTYFQNEAQLDKSGLPSDRFFAERPEGSVSTLKIQRTQQEDSAVYLCASSLGLTGSLSEAFFGQGTRLTVV.

Many counts were recorded for this clonotype. The chain's CDR3 is CASSLAPGEPVYEQYF. The CDR3 coding sequence is TGTGCCAGCAGCTTAGCCCCCGGGGAACCGGTATACGAGCAGTACTTC. The rearrangement links TRBV7-2 to TRBJ2-7; possible D gene TRBD2, 5 bases. V was clipped by 0 bases and J by 4 bases, with 16 bases between them. Germline CDR1 reads SGHTA; CDR2 reads FQGNSA. This CDR3 has 16 amino acids. The complete variable domain, with remaining parts taken from reference TRBV7-2 and TRBJ2-7, reads GAGVSQSPSNKVTEKGKDVELRCDPISGHTALYWYRQSLGQGLEFLIYFQGNSAPDKSGLPSDRFSAERTGGSVSTLTIQRTQQEDSAVYLCASSLAPGEPVYEQYFGPGTRLTVT.

This clonotype showed up many times. The chain joins TRBV20-1 to TRBJ1-1; D is ambiguous. There are 11 residues in the CDR3. Between the trimmed V and J ends, which lost 3 bases and 1 base, there was a span of 3 bases. The V gene's germline CDR1 is DFQATT and CDR2 SNEGSKA (reference sequence). The CDR3 coding sequence is TGCAGTGCTAGGGAGAACACTGAAGCTTTCTTT. Translation: CSARENTEAFF.

This clonotype was seen at least ten times. The J gene is TRBJ2-1, the V gene TRBV7-2; the D gene is possibly TRBD2 (7 bases). There are 15 residues in the CDR3. Germline loops: CDR1 SGHTA, CDR2 FQGNSA. V was cut by 6 bases and J by 10 bases, with 22 bases left in between. The CDR3 DNA is TGTGCCAGCAGTCGAACAAGGGGGAGGGGGGGAGAGCAGTTCTTC. As protein: CASSRTRGRGGEQFF.

This clonotype has at least ten counts. CDR3 loop: CASSLEVLAGVGDIQYF. The DNA for the CDR3 is TGTGCCAGCAGCCTAGAGGTGTTAGCGGGAGTAGGAGACATTCAGTACTTC. The chain carries TRBV7-8 and TRBJ2-4, with 9 bases aligning to TRBD2. The CDR3 loop spans 17 amino acids. Trimming cost V 5 bases and J 8 bases; bases outside gene matches: 16. Germline CDR1 is SGHVS and CDR2 is FQNEAQ.

At least ten counts were recorded for this clonotype. The chain recombines TRBV19 with TRBJ2-1; TRBD1 agrees at 7 bases. Germline CDR1 and CDR2: LNHDA and SQIVND (reference sequence). V lost 10 bases, J lost 12 bases, and 12 bases stayed unmatched. This CDR3 has 12 amino acids. CDR3 DNA sequence: TGTGCCACCGAGAACAGGGGAAACGTGCAGTTCTTC. It codes for CATENRGNVQFF.

At least ten counts were recorded for this clonotype. The rearrangement joins TRBV10-3 to TRBJ2-7; the match to TRBD1 covers 10 bases. The CDR3 totals 15 residues. Unmatched junction bases numbered 19, after V lost 10 bases and J lost 10 bases. CDR1 ENHRY and CDR2 SYGVKD come from the germline V gene. The CDR3 DNA is TGTGCCACCAGACCCGGGACAGGGGACATGTCGTCCCAGTACTTC. Its translation is CATRPGTGDMSSQYF.

This clonotype was recorded many times. The chain links TRBV6-2 or TRBV6-3 to TRBJ1-5, with 10 positions matching TRBD1. The V gene's germline CDR1 is MNHEY and CDR2 SVGEGT. This CDR3 region has 14 residues. Losses at the gene ends were 8 bases for V and 7 bases for J; bases not matched to a gene: 8. CDR3 nucleotides: TGTGCCAGCCTCGGGGGGACAGGGGAACAGCCCCAGCATTTT. Encoded protein: CASLGGTGEQPQHF.

As regards this clonotype: This may arise from a read error, as a much more abundant clone is one base away. This sequence joins TRBV19 and TRBJ2-5; D perhaps matches TRBD2 (6 bases). The length of the CDR3 is 13 residues. Per the germline V gene, CDR1 is LNHDA and CDR2 is SQIVND (reference sequence). CDR3 nucleotide sequence: TGTGCCAGTAGTGGGCTCCCGGGAGCGGCCTCGTGCTTC. Its translation: CASSGLPGAASCF.

This clonotype was seen at least ten times. The rearrangement uses TRBV7-2 and TRBJ1-5; 7 nucleotides match TRBD1. Germline V gene sequence: CDR1 SGHTA, CDR2 FQGNSA. The CDR3 loop spans 17 amino acids. V was clipped by 0 bases and J by 6 bases; unmatched bases: 11. CDR3 region: CASSLAEGATTRQPQHF. CDR3 nucleotides: TGTGCCAGCAGCTTAGCTGAGGGGGCGACCACTCGTCAGCCCCAGCATTTT.

This clonotype was counted only a few times. The gene calls are TRBV7-2 and TRBJ2-5, with unresolved D. CDR1 and CDR2 (germline): SGHTA, FQGNSA. The CDR3 runs 13 residues. Trimming cost V 4 bases and J 7 bases, with 13 bases left between them. The CDR3 sequence is CASSSLAVRTQYF. The CDR3, as DNA: TGTGCCAGCAGCTCCTTAGCCGTTCGGACCCAGTACTTC.

This clonotype was found many times. The chain employs TRBV7-2 and TRBJ2-3; no firm D call. This CDR3 contains 13 residues. Per germline, CDR1 SGHTA and CDR2 FQGNSA. Trimming cost V 2 bases and J 8 bases, with 11 bases left between them. This CDR3 is CASSLIPRATQYF. CDR3 nucleotide sequence: TGTGCCAGCAGCTTAATCCCCCGTGCTACGCAGTATTTT.

This clonotype was seen repeatedly, ten times or more. The chain is built from TRBV7-2 and TRBJ1-1; no clear D gene. V dropped 5 bases and J dropped 0 bases, with 13 bases sitting between them. The CDR3 contains 15 residues. Germline lookup yields CDR1 SGHTA and CDR2 FQGNSA. CDR3 sequence (DNA): TGTGCCAGCAGCCATGGGGTTAATATGAACACTGAAGCTTTCTTT. This encodes CASSHGVNMNTEAFF.

This clonotype was recorded at least ten times. This sequence joins TRBV7-2 and TRBJ1-5; 8 bases line up with TRBD1. V gave up 4 bases and J gave up 2 bases; unmatched junction bases: 7. Germline V gene data show CDR1 as SGHTA and CDR2 as FQGNSA. The CDR3 spans 16 residues. The CDR3 protein is CASSSSGTGGNQPQHF. Here the CDR3 DNA reads TGTGCCAGCAGCTCCAGCGGGACAGGAGGCAATCAGCCCCAGCATTTT.

This clonotype was picked up many times. This chain joins TRBV7-2 and TRBJ2-7; 8 bases agree with TRBD2. V was clipped by 1 base and J by 3 bases; unmatched bases: 5. Germline V gene sequence: CDR1 SGHTA, CDR2 FQGNSA. The CDR3 has 15 amino acids. CDR3 in amino acids: CASSLVAGGLYEQYF. DNA for the CDR3: TGTGCCAGCAGCTTAGTCGCGGGAGGCCTCTACGAGCAGTACTTC.

This clonotype came up many times. The chain recombines TRBV7-8 with TRBJ2-5; the D call may be TRBD1 or TRBD2 (5 bases each). Germline assignment: CDR1 SGHVS and CDR2 FQNEAQ. The ends were cut back, 4 bases at V and 5 bases at J, with 17 bases in the middle. The CDR3 consists of 15 residues. CDR3 in DNA: TGTGCCAGCAGCTCTCGAGGGGTTTACGGGGAGACCCAGTACTTC. Translation gives CASSSRGVYGETQYF. The entire variable domain, with the rest obtained from reference TRBV7-8 and TRBJ2-5, is as follows: GAGVSQSPRYKVAKRGQDVALRCDPISGHVSLFWYQQALGQGPEFLTYFQNEAQLDKSGLPSDRFFAERPEGSVSTLKIQRTQQEDSAVYLCASSSRGVYGETQYFGPGTRLLVL.

This clonotype was found many times. The chain joins TRBV7-2 to TRBJ2-7; no definite D call. The CDR3 is 13 amino acids. Germline-derived CDR1 and CDR2 are SGHTA and FQGNSA. The V end was cut by 5 bases, the J end by 6 bases, with 14 bases between. The CDR3 DNA follows: TGTGCCAGCAGCCCCGGGCGTGGGCTCGAGCAGTACTTC. It translates to CASSPGRGLEQYF.

This clonotype was recorded many times. The chain couples TRBV7-9 to TRBJ2-7, with 10 bases matching TRBD1. Germline-derived CDR1 and CDR2 are SEHNR and FQNEAQ (reference sequence). J was trimmed by 5 bases and V by 5 bases; bases with no gene match: 12. The CDR3 loop spans 16 amino acids. In DNA, the CDR3 is TGTGCCAGCAGCCGAGAACTCCGGGACAGGGGACACGAGCAGTACTTC. Protein sequence: CASSRELRDRGHEQYF.

As for this clonotype: A much larger clone differs from this one at a single base, so this may be a read error. The chain has TRBV7-6 and TRBJ2-5; maybe TRBD2 (5 bases). The length of the CDR3 is 15 residues. With 3 bases removed from V and 2 bases from J, the gap between germline ends came to 13 bases. Germline lookup yields CDR1 SGHVS and CDR2 FNYEAQ. CDR3 amino acids: CASSFQRVRQETQYF. The CDR3 DNA reads as TGTGCCAGCAGCTTCCAGAGGGTGCGACAAGAGACCCAGTACTTC.